One sample yielded the 9 T cell receptor beta chains listed below, sequenced in a study of T cells in Graves' hyperthyroidism and ophthalmopathy. It was RNA transcripts that yielded the amplified TCR beta CDR3 regions. Researchers ran a first-round RT-PCR on the TCR CDR3 using the HTBI primer set. One entry per CDR3 protein results from TCRdb running MiXCR on the multiplex PCR reads. In the table there are about 380,000 distinct CDR3 sequences, about a fifth of which are singletons. The sequenced sample was blood. These TCRs come from a man aged 18 to 30 with Graves' ophthalmopathy.

There are many counts of this clonotype. DNA of the CDR3: TGTGCCAGTTCAGCCCCAGATAATCAGCCCCAGCATTTT. It yields the protein CASSAPDNQPQHF. V and J are TRBV2 and TRBJ1-5; D is ambiguous. Germline V CDR1 and CDR2: SNHLY, FYNNEI. Trimming stripped 9 bases from V and 4 bases from J, with 13 bases between. There are 13 residues in the CDR3.

The rearrangement joins TRBV9 to TRBJ1-5; 9 bases map to TRBD1. Germline loops: CDR1 SGDLS, CDR2 YYNGEE. J gave up 5 bases and V 7 bases, and 7 bases lay outside the gene matches. The CDR3 is 14 residues long. CDR3 bases: TGTGCCAGCCGGGGGGGACAGGGCCATCAGCCCCAGCATTTT. Translated: CASRGGQGHQPQHF.

The chain employs TRBV11-2 and TRBJ2-7; D perhaps matches TRBD2 (5 bases). V gave up 5 bases and J gave up 2 bases, with 16 bases separating them. CDR1 and CDR2 (germline): SGHAT, FQNNGV. This CDR3 comprises 15 residues. CDR3 region: CASSHGILVAYEQYF. CDR3 sequence (DNA): TGTGCCAGCAGCCACGGGATCCTGGTCGCCTACGAGCAGTACTTC.

This clonotype was detected a few times. The chain joins TRBV29-1 to TRBJ2-7; tentatively, D is TRBD1 (6 bases). Trimming left V 6 bases short and J 0 bases short, with 18 bases between. Germline V gives CDR1 SQVTM, CDR2 ANQGSEA. This CDR3 region has 15 residues. This CDR3 reads CSVQLGQTSSYEQYF. The DNA for the CDR3 is TGCAGCGTCCAACTCGGACAGACCAGCTCCTACGAGCAGTACTTC.

V is TRBV13 and J is TRBJ1-1; D is ambiguous. V was clipped by 5 bases and J by 7 bases, with 8 bases between them. Germline lookup yields CDR1 PRHDT and CDR2 FYEKMQ (reference sequence). The CDR3 is made up of 11 amino acids. The CDR3: CASSTTLEAFF. CDR3 bases: TGTGCCAGCAGCACTACCCTTGAAGCTTTCTTT. Together with reference TRBV13 and TRBJ1-1, the CDR3 gives the full variable domain: AAGVIQSPRHLIKEKRETATLKCYPIPRHDTVYWYQQGPGQDPQFLISFYEKMQSDKGSIPDRFSAQQFSDYHSELNMSSLELGDSALYFCASSTTLEAFFGQGTRLTVV.

Only a few counts were recorded for this clonotype. At one of its ends the junction is not consistent with the germline gene, which may arise from a read error. V is TRBV12-3 or TRBV12-4 and J is TRBJ2-1; 11 bases line up with TRBD1. This CDR3 contains 16 residues. CDR3 in amino acids: CVSSRRTGGPNNEQFF. In nucleotides, the CDR3 is TGTGTCAGCAGTAGGAGGACAGGGGGCCCAAACAATGAGCAGTTCTTC.

This chain uses TRBV10-3 with TRBJ2-1, with TRBD1 identical over 8 bases. The germline V gene encodes CDR1 ENHRY and CDR2 SYGVKD. The V gene end was trimmed by 6 bases and the J gene end by 8 bases; junction bases not matched to a gene: 9. The CDR3 has 14 residues. CDR3 residues: CAIRGQGGLHEQFF. CDR3 in DNA: TGTGCCATCAGAGGACAGGGTGGCCTCCATGAGCAGTTCTTC.

V and J are TRBV11-1 and TRBJ2-5; D is tentatively TRBD1 or TRBD2 (5 bases each). The V end lost 4 bases, the J end lost 2 bases, and 8 bases lay between the germline ends. This CDR3 is built from 13 residues. Germline values: CDR1 SGHAT, CDR2 FQDESV (reference sequence). This CDR3 is CASSSGAQETQYF. CDR3 coding DNA: TGTGCCAGCAGCTCCGGGGCGCAAGAGACCCAGTACTTC.

This clonotype was counted at least ten times. A read error may account for a junction end that differs from germline. The CDR3 protein is CASSLGQGNTGELFF. For the CDR3, the DNA is TGTGCCAGCAGCTTAGGGCAGGGAAACACCGGGGAGCTGTTTTTT. V gene TRBV5-1 combines with J gene TRBJ2-2; TRBD1 is a possible D gene (5 bases). Germline CDR1 and CDR2: SGHRS and YFSETQ. This CDR3 is built from 15 residues.